This TCR beta chain is from a study of CD8 T cells in ankylosing spondylitis. This clonotype was recorded a few times. What it binds is not known. General study findings and limits: Clones linked with disease were CD8+ and fairly uncommon in the peripheral blood. A motif of eight highly homologous TCR beta variants was seen as apparently characteristic of ankylosing spondylitis blood.

Germline V gene sequence: CDR1 KGHSH, CDR2 LQKENI. The germline V and J ends were trimmed by 0 bases and 5 bases, with 13 bases remaining between them. This CDR3 has 15 residues. The authors made TCR beta libraries by quantitative 5'-RACE with molecular barcodes. TCRdb redid the calling of the 5' RACE reads with MiXCR, one entry per CDR3 protein. The table shows about 340,000 distinct CDR3 sequences, with approximately 8.2% occurring only once. Material: blood, either unsorted or a sorted T cell fraction (not recorded which). The sequence came from a male donor with ankylosing spondylitis. This chain joins TRBV18 and TRBJ2-5, with D perhaps TRBD2 (6 bases). The CDR3 coding sequence is TGTGCCAGCTCACCACCATTTAGCGGAAGGGAGACCCAGTACTTC. This sequence encodes CASSPPFSGRETQYF.